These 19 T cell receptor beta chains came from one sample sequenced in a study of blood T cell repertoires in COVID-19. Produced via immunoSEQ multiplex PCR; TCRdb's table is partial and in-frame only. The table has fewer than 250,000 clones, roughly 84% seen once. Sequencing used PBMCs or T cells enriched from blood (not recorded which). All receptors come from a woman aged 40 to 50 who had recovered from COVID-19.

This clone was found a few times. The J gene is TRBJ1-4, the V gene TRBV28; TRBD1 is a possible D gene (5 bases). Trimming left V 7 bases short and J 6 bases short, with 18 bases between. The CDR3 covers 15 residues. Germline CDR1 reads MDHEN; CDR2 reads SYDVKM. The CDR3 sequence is CASKKGGTEDEKLFF. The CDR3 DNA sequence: TGTGCCAGCAAGAAGGGCGGGACTGAGGATGAAAAACTGTTTTTT. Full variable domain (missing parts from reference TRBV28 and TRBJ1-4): DVKVTQSSRYLVKRTGEKVFLECVQDMDHENMFWYRQDPGLGLRLIYFSYDVKMKEKGDIPEGYSVSREKKERFSLILESASTNQTSMYLCASKKGGTEDEKLFFGSGTQLSVL.

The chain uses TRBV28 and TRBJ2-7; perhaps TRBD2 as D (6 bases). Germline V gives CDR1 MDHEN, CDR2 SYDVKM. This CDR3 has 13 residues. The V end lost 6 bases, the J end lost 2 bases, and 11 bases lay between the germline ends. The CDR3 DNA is TGTGCCAGCAGCTTTTGGAGGGCCTACGAGCAGTACTTC. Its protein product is CASSFWRAYEQYF.

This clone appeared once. The CDR3 spells CASSYTGALGYTF. CDR3 bases: TGTGCCAGCAGTTATACAGGGGCGTTGGGCTACACCTTC. J is TRBJ1-2 and V is TRBV27; TRBD1 aligns across 7 bases. The CDR3 consists of 13 residues. Germline CDR1 MNHEY, CDR2 SMNVEV (reference sequence). Losses at the gene ends were 4 bases for V and 8 bases for J; bases not matched to a gene: 7.

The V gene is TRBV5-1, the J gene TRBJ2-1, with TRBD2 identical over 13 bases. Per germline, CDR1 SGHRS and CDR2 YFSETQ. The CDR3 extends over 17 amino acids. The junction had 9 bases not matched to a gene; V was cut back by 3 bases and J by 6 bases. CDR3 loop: CASSSGLAGVLINEQFF. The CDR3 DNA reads TGCGCCAGCAGCTCCGGACTAGCGGGAGTCCTAATCAATGAGCAGTTCTTC.

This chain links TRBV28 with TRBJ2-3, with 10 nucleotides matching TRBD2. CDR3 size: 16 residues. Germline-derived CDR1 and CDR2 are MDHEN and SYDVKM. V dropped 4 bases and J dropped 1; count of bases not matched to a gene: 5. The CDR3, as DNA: TGTGCCAGCAGTTCCTCTACTAGCGGGGGCACAGATACGCAGTATTTT. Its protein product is CASSSSTSGGTDTQYF.

The CDR3 coding sequence is TGTGCCAGTAGTATAAGGGTTACTAGCGGCACAGATACGCAGTATTTT. Protein: CASSIRVTSGTDTQYF. The genes are TRBV19 and TRBJ2-3; 7 bases line up with TRBD2. From germline, CDR1 is LNHDA and CDR2 SQIVND (reference sequence). The V segment lost 2 bases and the J segment 1 base; nucleotides outside the gene matches: 6. The CDR3 runs 16 residues.

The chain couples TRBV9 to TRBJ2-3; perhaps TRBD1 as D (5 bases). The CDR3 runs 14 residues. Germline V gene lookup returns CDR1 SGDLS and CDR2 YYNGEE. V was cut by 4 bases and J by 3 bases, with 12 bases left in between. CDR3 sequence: CASSLMTATDTQYF. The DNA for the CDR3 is TGTGCCAGCAGCTTGATGACAGCGACAGATACGCAGTATTTT. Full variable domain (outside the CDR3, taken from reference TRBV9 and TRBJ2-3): DSGVTQTPKHLITATGQRVTLRCSPRSGDLSVYWYQQSLDQGLQFLIQYYNGEERAKGNILERFSAQQFPDLHSELNLSSLELGDSALYFCASSLMTATDTQYFGPGTRLTVL.

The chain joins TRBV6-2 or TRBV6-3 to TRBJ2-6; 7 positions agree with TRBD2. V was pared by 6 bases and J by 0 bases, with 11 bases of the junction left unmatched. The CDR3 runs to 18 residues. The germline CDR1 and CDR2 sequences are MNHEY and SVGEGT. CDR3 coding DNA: TGTGCCAGCAGCTGGGGACTACATAAAGTCTCTGGGGCCAACGTCCTGACTTTC. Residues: CASSWGLHKVSGANVLTF.

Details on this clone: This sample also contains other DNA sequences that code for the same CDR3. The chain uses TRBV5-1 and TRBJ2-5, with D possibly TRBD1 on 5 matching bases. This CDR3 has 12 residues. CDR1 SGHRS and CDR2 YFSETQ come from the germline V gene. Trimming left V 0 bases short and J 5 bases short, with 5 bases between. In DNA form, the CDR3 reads TGCGCCAGCAGCTTGGACAGGGAGACCCAGTACTTC. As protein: CASSLDRETQYF.

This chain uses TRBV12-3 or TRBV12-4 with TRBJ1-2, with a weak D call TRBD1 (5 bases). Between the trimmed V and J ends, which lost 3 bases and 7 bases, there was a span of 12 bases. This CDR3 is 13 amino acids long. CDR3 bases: TGTGCCAGCAGTTTGAAGGGGCGAACTGGCTACACCTTC. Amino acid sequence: CASSLKGRTGYTF.

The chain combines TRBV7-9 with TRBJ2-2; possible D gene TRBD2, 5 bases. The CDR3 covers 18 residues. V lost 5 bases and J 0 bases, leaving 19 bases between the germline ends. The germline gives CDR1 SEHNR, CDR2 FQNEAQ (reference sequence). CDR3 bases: TGTGCCAGCAGCCCCACCTTCTTTAGCGACGCGAACACCGGGGAGCTGTTTTTT. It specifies CASSPTFFSDANTGELFF.

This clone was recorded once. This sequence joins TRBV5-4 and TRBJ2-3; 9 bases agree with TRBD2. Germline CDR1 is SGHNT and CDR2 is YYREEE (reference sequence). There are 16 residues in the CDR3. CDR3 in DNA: TGTGAGAATAGGGCTAGTTGGCGGGAGGGGGTAGATACGCAGTATTTT. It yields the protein CENRASWREGVDTQYF.

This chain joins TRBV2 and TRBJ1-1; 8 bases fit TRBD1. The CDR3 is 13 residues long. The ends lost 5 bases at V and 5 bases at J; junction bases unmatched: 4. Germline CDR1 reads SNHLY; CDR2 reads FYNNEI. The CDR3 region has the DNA TGTGCCAGCAGTAGACAGGGGATGACTGAAGCTTTCTTT. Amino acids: CASSRQGMTEAFF.

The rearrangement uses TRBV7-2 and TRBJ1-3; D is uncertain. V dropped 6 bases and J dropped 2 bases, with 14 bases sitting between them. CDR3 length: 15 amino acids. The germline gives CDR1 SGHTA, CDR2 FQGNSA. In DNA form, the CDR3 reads TGTGCCAGCAGAGTCGGGGTTAACGCTGGAAACACCATATATTTT. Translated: CASRVGVNAGNTIYF.

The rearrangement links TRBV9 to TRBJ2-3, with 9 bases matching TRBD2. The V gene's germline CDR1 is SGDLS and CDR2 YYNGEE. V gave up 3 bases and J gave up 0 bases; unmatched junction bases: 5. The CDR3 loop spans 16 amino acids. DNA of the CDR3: TGTGCCAGCAGCGGACGTACTAGCGGGAGCACAGATACGCAGTATTTT. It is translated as CASSGRTSGSTDTQYF.

The CDR3 nucleotides read TGTGCCAGCAGTTCCGCGACAGGCGGGGCTTTCTTT. It is translated as CASSSATGGAFF. The chain joins TRBV28 to TRBJ1-1; a possible D gene is TRBD1 (6 bases). V was shortened by 4 bases and J by 11 bases, with 14 bases between the two germline ends. The CDR3 spans 12 residues. Germline lookup yields CDR1 MDHEN and CDR2 SYDVKM.

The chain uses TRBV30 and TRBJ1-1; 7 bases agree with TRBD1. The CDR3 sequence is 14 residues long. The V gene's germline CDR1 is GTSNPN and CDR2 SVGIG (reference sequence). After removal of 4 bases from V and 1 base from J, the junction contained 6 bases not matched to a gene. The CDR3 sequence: CAWKGAGRNTEAFF. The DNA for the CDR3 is TGTGCCTGGAAGGGGGCAGGGCGGAACACTGAAGCTTTCTTT.

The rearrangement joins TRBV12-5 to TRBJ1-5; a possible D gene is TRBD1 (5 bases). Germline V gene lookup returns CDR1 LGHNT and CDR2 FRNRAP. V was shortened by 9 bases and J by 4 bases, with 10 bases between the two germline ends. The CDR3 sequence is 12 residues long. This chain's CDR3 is CARGKGNQPQHF. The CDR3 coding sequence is TGTGCTAGGGGTAAGGGGAATCAGCCCCAGCATTTT.

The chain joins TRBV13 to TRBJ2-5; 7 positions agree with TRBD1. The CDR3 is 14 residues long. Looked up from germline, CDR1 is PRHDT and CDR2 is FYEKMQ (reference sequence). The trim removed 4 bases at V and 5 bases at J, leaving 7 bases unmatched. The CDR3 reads CASSSTGTAETQYF. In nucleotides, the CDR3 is TGTGCCAGCAGCTCCACCGGGACAGCGGAGACCCAGTACTTC.